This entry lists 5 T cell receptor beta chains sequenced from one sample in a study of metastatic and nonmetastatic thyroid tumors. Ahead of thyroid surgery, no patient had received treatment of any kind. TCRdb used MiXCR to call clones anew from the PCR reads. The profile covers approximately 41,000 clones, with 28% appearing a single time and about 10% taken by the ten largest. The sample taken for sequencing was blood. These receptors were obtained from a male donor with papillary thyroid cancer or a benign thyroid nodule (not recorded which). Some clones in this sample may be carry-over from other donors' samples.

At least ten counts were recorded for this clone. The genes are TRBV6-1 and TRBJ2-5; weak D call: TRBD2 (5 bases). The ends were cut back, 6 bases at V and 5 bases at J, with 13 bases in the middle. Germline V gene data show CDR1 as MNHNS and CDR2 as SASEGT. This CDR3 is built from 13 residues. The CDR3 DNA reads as TGTGCCAGCAGCCGGACTGCCACGGAGACCCAGTACTTC. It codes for CASSRTATETQYF.

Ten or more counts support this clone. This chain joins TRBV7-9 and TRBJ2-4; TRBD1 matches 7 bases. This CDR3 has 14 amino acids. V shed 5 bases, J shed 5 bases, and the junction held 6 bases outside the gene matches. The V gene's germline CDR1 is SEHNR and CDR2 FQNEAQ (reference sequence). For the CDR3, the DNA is TGTGCCAGCAGCCGTACAGGGGTGGAAAACATTCAGTACTTC. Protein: CASSRTGVENIQYF.

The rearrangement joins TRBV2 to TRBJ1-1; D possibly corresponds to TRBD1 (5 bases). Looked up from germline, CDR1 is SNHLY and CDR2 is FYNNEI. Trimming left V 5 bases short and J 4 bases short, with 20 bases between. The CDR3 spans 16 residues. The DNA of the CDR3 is TGTGCCAGCAGTTCGGGACCCTCGAATCTAGGCACTGAAGCTTTCTTT. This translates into CASSSGPSNLGTEAFF.

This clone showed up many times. The CDR3 DNA reads TGTGCCAGCAGCCAAGGGGGCGGAGGGGGCACAGATACGCAGTATTTT. This sequence encodes CASSQGGGGGTDTQYF. This rearrangement joins TRBV6-1 to TRBJ2-3, with a tentative D call TRBD1 (7 bases). Trimming removed 6 bases at V and 1 base at J, with 17 bases between. CDR3 length equals 16 residues. Germline V gives CDR1 MNHNS, CDR2 SASEGT.

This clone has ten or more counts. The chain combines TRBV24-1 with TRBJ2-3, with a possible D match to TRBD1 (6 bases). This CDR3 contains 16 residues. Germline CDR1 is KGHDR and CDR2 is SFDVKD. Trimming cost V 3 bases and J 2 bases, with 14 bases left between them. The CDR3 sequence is CATSDPQGFNTDTQYF. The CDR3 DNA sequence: TGTGCCACCAGTGATCCACAGGGATTTAACACAGATACGCAGTATTTT.